This TCR beta chain comes out of a study of blood T cells in healthy people across ages. Notes on the study in general: Per-million-T-cell TCR beta diversity fell roughly linearly with age. The unknown donor CMV status may have confounded expanded clonotype changes.

Primers used in a second PCR of roughly 7 to 11 cycles were a sample-barcoded 5' primer and a J-beta primer mix. TCRdb fed the 5' RACE reads into MiXCR, producing one record per CDR3 protein. The data show approximately 1,700,000 distinct CDR3 sequences, around 42% seen once. Every sample gave at least 5.5 micrograms of total RNA when it was extracted. The germline CDR1 and CDR2 sequences are MNHNY and SVGAGI (reference sequence). This CDR3 has 15 residues. As regards this clonotype: Its antigen is unknown. Germline is not matched at one junction end, which may reflect a read error.

Sequenced input: blood. The sequence derives from a human donor in good health. The chain is built from TRBV6-6 and TRBJ2-4, with D possibly TRBD2 on 5 matching bases. The DNA for the CDR3 is TGTGCCAGCAGTGTCAGGCTTCTAGCCAAAAACATTCAGCACTTC. It yields the protein CASSVRLLAKNIQHF.